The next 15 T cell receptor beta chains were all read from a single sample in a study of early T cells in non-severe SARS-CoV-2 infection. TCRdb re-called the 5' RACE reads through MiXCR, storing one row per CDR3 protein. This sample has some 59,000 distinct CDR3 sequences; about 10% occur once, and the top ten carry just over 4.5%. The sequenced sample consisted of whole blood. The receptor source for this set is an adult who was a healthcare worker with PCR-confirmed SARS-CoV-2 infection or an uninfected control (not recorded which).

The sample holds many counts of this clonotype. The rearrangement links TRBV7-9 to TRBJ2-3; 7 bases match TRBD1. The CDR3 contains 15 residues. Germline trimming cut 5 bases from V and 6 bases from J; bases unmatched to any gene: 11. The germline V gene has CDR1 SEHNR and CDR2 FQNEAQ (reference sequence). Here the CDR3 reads CASSPGTVRADTQYF. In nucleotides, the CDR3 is TGTGCCAGCAGCCCCGGGACAGTGAGGGCGGATACGCAGTATTTT.

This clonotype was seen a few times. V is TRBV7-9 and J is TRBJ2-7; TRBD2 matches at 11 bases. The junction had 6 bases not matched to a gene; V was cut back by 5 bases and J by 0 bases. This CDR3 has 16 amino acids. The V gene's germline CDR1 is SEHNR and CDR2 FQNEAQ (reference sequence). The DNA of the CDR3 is TGTGCCAGCAGCAAAGTAGCGGGGGGGAGCTCCTACGAGCAGTACTTC. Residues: CASSKVAGGSSYEQYF.

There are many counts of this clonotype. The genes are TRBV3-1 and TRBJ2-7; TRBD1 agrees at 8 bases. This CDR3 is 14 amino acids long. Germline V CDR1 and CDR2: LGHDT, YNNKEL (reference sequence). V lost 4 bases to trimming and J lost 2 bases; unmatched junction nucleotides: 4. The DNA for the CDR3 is TGTGCCAGCAGCCTTTGGGACAGGACCTACGAGCAGTACTTC. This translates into CASSLWDRTYEQYF.

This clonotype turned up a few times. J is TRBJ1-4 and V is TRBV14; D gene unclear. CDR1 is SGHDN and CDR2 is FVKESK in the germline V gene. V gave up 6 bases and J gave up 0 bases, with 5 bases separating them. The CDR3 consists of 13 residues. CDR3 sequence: CASRRATNEKLFF. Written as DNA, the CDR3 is TGTGCCAGCAGACGTGCAACTAATGAAAAACTGTTTTTT.

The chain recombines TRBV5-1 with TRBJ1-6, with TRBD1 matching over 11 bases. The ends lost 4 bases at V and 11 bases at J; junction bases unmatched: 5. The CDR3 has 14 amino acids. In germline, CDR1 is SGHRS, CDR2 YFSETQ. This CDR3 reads CASSEGTGGPPLHF. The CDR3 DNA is TGCGCCAGCAGCGAAGGGACAGGGGGACCACCCCTCCACTTT.

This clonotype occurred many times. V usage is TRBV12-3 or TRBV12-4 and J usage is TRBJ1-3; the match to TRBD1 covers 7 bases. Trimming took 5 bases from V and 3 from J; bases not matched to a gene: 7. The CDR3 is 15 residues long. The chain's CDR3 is CASSPTGQVGNTIYF. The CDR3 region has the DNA TGTGCCAGCAGTCCCACTGGACAGGTTGGAAACACCATATATTTT.

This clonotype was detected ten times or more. The chain's CDR3 is CASSNQATGYGEQYF. The DNA for the CDR3 is TGTGCCAGCAGTAATCAGGCCACCGGGTATGGGGAGCAGTACTTC. The chain combines TRBV6-5 with TRBJ2-7; unclear D gene. The V and J ends lost 5 bases and 7 bases respectively, with 21 bases between them. The CDR3 consists of 15 residues. The germline gives CDR1 MNHEY, CDR2 SVGAGI.

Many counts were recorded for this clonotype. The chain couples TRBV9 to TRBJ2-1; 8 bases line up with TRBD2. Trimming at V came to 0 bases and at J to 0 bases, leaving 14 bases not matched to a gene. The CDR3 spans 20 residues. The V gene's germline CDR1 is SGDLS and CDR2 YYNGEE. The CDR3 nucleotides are TGTGCCAGCAGCGTAGGAGCACTAGCGGACCTATTGAGCTCCTACAATGAGCAGTTCTTC. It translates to CASSVGALADLLSSYNEQFF.

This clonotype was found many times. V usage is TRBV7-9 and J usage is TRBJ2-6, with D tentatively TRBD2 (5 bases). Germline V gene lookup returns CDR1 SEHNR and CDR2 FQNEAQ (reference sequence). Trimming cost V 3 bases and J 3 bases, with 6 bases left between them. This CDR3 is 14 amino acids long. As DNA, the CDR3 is TGTGCCAGCAGCTTGAGCGGTGGGGCCAACGTCCTGACTTTC. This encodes CASSLSGGANVLTF.

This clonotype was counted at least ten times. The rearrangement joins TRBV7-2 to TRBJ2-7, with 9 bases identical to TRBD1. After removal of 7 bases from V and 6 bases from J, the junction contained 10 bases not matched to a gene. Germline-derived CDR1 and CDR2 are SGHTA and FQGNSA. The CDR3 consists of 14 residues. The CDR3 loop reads CASNPGTGYSEQYF. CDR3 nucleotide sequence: TGTGCCAGCAACCCCGGGACAGGGTACTCCGAGCAGTACTTC.

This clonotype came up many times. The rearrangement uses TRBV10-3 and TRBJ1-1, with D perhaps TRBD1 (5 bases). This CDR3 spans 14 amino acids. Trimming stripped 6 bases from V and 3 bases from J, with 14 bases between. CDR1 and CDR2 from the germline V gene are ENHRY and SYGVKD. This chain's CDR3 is CAISISDTHTEAFF. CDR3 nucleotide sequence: TGTGCCATCAGCATTTCGGACACGCACACTGAAGCTTTCTTT.

The CDR3 nucleotides are TGTGCCAGCAGTTTATTGGGAGGACAGGGCGTGCAGCCCCAGCATTTT. This codes for CASSLLGGQGVQPQHF. The chain joins TRBV12-3 or TRBV12-4 to TRBJ1-5; the match to TRBD1 covers 8 bases. This CDR3 contains 16 residues. Losses at the gene ends were 2 bases for V and 7 bases for J; bases not matched to a gene: 10.

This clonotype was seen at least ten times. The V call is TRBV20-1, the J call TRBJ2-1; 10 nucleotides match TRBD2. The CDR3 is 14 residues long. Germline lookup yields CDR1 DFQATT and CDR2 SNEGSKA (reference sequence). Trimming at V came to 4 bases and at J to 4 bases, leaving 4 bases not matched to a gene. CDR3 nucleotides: TGCAGTGCTAAGGGGACTAGCGATTACAATGAGCAGTTCTTC. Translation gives CSAKGTSDYNEQFF.

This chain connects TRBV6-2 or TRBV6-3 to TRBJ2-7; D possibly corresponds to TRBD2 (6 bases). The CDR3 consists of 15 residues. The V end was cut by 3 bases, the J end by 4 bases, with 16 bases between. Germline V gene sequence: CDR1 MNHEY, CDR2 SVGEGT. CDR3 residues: CASSYLFGSVYEQYF. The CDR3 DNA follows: TGTGCCAGCAGTTATCTATTCGGGAGTGTATACGAGCAGTACTTC.

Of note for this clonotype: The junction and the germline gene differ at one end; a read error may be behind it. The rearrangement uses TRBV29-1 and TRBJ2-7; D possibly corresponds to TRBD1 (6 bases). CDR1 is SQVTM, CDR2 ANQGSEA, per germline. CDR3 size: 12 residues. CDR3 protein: CSAADSSHEQYF. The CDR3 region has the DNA TGCAGCGCCGCGGACAGCTCCCACGAGCAGTACTTC.